This entry concerns a single TCR beta chain. It was with 60 Vbeta and 13 Jbeta primers that the PCR ran. The repertoire was sequenced with immunoSEQ multiplex PCR; TCRdb's copy has only in-frame clones and lacks some. Among about 35,000 clones listed, approximately 80% were seen once. The CDR3 is 16 amino acids. The V end was cut by 0 bases, the J end by 0 bases, with 13 bases between. The sample originates from a study of cytomegalovirus exposure and HLA in healthy donors. The TCR was taken from a woman younger than 30 in good health and CMV-seronegative. The V gene is TRBV5-3, the J gene TRBJ2-7; TRBD2 might be the D (6 bases). TRBV5-3 belongs to the ORF category, with a function that is uncertain. Specimen: PBMCs. The CDR3 coding sequence is TGTGCCAGAAGCTTGGTGGCGGGGCCATTCTCCTACGAGCAGTACTTC. Translating it yields CARSLVAGPFSYEQYF.